This TCR beta chain was documented in a study of blood T cell repertoires in COVID-19 (dated by TCRdb to 2018 to 2020). Broadly, across the study: The collaborator samples originated in the United States, Italy and Spain and spanned the acute and convalescent phases of COVID-19. The prospective study material was composed of cDNA or gDNA derived from T cells, B-cell-depleted T cells, or PBMCs. Deeply sampled blood TCRbeta repertoires from subjects exposed to, actively infected with, or recovered from COVID-19 were included in the dataset. The repertoires were released in a freely available public database meant as a resource for research on the immune response to SARS-CoV-2. The samples were drawn from the first 160 participants of the ongoing ImmuneRACE study and from 1,254 subjects provided by 6 global collaborators. A de-identified subject ID, COVID-19 status, age in years and sex were almost always included in the sample metadata. Where HLA class I and class II types were available, the types were taken from metadata supplied by the sample provider, not from assay-based typing. Broad study findings and their caveats: How much clinical and demographic metadata was included differed by source and by participant, and the metadata was provided uncurated.

TCRbeta CDR3 regions were amplified from genomic DNA by means of the immunoSEQ Assay, a bias-controlled multiplex PCR. Regarding the original processing steps: Nucleated cell counts per sample were estimated from amplification of reference gene primers within the assay. Sequence reads were collapsed and filtered to measure the absolute abundance of every unique TCRbeta CDR3 rearrangement. For each sample, productive Simpson clonality was calculated as the square root of Simpson's diversity index over productive rearrangements. The source is immuneACCESS, and TCRdb retained only in-frame sequences with V and J called. Part of the clones is not carried over; for the studies checked, unresolved V genes explain less than half of this, and the remainder is unexplained. V and J calls and clone size are as listed in that table; D and trimming were resolved from the DNA. The sample includes some 150,000 clones, with roughly 84% observed a single time. Of the sample, around 1.2% is held by the ten largest clones.

At the junction V is shortened by 1 base and J by 8 bases, with 15 bases in between. Including the terminal cysteine and phenylalanine, the CDR3 comprises 15 residues. Kept here is only the CDR3 DNA, which spans 45 bases and is read in frame from base 1. CDR1 and CDR2 are drawn from the germline V gene: LGHNA, YNFKEQ. Samples from volunteer blood donors who had recovered from COVID-19 were contributed by a second Seattle source. Collaborating institutions collected whole blood in K2EDTA tubes following their own protocols. For TCRbeta analysis, collaborator samples were shipped as frozen whole blood, as isolated PBMCs, or as DNA extracted from either sample type. As for this clone: What antigen it recognizes has not been identified. Nothing much larger sits one base from this clone, and base qualities are not available.

The sequencing input was peripheral blood. The chain is made from TRBV4-2 and TRBJ1-3; TRBD1 is possibly the D segment (6 matching bases). This TCR came from a man in his sixties who had recovered from COVID-19. The DNA sequence is TGTGCCAGCAGCCAAGTTAACAGGGTTGTGGACACCATATATTTT. Its translation is CASSQVNRVVDTIYF.